The 13 T cell receptor beta chains below come from one sample, sequenced in a study of CD8 T cells in Susac syndrome. Random hexamers were used to reverse transcribe an amount of roughly 0.45 to 1 ug RNA. MiXCR was run by TCRdb on the immunoSEQ multiplex PCR reads, yielding one entry per CDR3 protein. The sample lists about 300,000 distinct CDR3 sequences; 75% to 85% were seen once. The sequenced sample consisted of CD8+ T cells from PBMCs. Receptors originate from a human donor with multiple sclerosis.

This chain uses TRBV6-5 with TRBJ2-1; maybe TRBD1 (5 bases). Looked up from germline, CDR1 is MNHEY and CDR2 is SVGAGI. The germline V and J ends were trimmed by 4 bases and 4 bases, with 20 bases remaining between them. This CDR3 has 17 amino acids. The chain's CDR3 is CASSFYPLRGNYNEQFF. The CDR3, as DNA: TGTGCCAGCAGTTTCTATCCTCTAAGGGGCAATTACAATGAGCAGTTCTTC.

V is TRBV27 and J is TRBJ2-1; D is undetermined. The CDR3 sequence is 15 residues long. Trimming removed 2 bases at V and 0 bases at J, with 8 bases between. Per the germline V gene, CDR1 is MNHEY and CDR2 is SMNVEV (reference sequence). The CDR3 spells CASSLDASSYNEQFF. CDR3 DNA sequence: TGTGCCAGCAGTTTAGACGCCAGCTCCTACAATGAGCAGTTCTTC.

V gene TRBV7-2 combines with J gene TRBJ2-7; 14 nucleotides align to TRBD2. Unmatched junction bases numbered 4, after V lost 6 bases and J lost 6 bases. This CDR3 contains 14 residues. CDR1 SGHTA and CDR2 FQGNSA come from the germline V gene. The CDR3 sequence: CASSLGLAGVEQYF. For the CDR3, the DNA is TGTGCCAGCAGTTTGGGACTAGCGGGAGTCGAGCAGTACTTC.

The V call is TRBV19, the J call TRBJ2-1; TRBD1 matches at 9 bases. CDR3 size: 17 residues. Germline loops: CDR1 LNHDA, CDR2 SQIVND (reference sequence). The V and J ends lost 0 bases and 4 bases, in that order; junction bases with no gene match: 7. For the CDR3, the DNA is TGTGCCAGTAGTATAGATCTAGACAGGGGGGTATACAATGAGCAGTTCTTC. It translates to CASSIDLDRGVYNEQFF.

The chain joins TRBV19 to TRBJ1-1, with D maybe TRBD1 (6 bases). Trimming took off 6 bases at V and 0 bases at J, with 17 bases between the two ends. The germline CDR1 and CDR2 sequences are LNHDA and SQIVND (reference sequence). The CDR3 totals 16 residues. CDR3 amino acids: CASRITGAALNTEAFF. The CDR3 nucleotides read TGTGCCAGTAGGATCACGGGGGCCGCATTGAACACTGAAGCTTTCTTT.

This clonotype was detected only once. This sequence joins TRBV29-1 and TRBJ1-1, with TRBD1 identical over 11 bases. CDR1 is SQVTM and CDR2 is ANQGSEA in the germline V gene. This CDR3 is 17 amino acids long. J was trimmed by 3 bases and V by 1 base; bases with no gene match: 10. This CDR3 is CSVEGVRTGGSDTEAFF. CDR3 nucleotides: TGCAGCGTTGAAGGGGTCCGGACAGGGGGCTCGGACACTGAAGCTTTCTTT.

The genes are TRBV3-1 and TRBJ2-2, with D tentatively TRBD2 (5 bases). The CDR3 spans 12 residues. Germline-derived CDR1 and CDR2 are LGHDT and YNNKEL (reference sequence). The CDR3 DNA sequence: TGTGGTGTGAGGGTAGACACCGGGGAGCTGTTTTTT. Translation gives CGVRVDTGELFF.

This rearrangement joins TRBV2 to TRBJ1-5; D gene uncertain. V was cut by 8 bases and J by 6 bases, with 8 bases left in between. The CDR3 is 11 residues long. Germline values: CDR1 SNHLY, CDR2 FYNNEI. This CDR3 reads CASAEGQPQHF. Here the CDR3 DNA reads TGTGCCAGCGCCGAGGGTCAGCCCCAGCATTTT.

This chain uses TRBV20-1 with TRBJ2-2; 8 bases fit TRBD2. Germline values: CDR1 DFQATT, CDR2 SNEGSKA (reference sequence). This CDR3 contains 15 residues. The junction had 7 bases not matched to a gene; V was cut back by 2 bases and J by 5 bases. The CDR3 sequence: CSARPPRGGTGELFF. CDR3 sequence (DNA): TGCAGTGCTAGACCCCCTCGGGGGGGGACCGGGGAGCTGTTTTTT.

The chain combines TRBV27 with TRBJ2-1; 13 bases map to TRBD2. V gave up 7 bases and J gave up 9 bases; unmatched junction bases: 12. In germline, CDR1 is MNHEY, CDR2 SMNVEV (reference sequence). This CDR3 has 16 amino acids. The CDR3 DNA follows: TGTGCCAGCATTTCTCCCGGGACTAGCGGGGAGGGTGAGCAGTTCTTC. Translation gives CASISPGTSGEGEQFF.

V and J are TRBV6-1 and TRBJ1-5; D unresolved. V gave up 1 base and J gave up 4 bases, with 11 bases separating them. Germline CDR1 reads MNHNS; CDR2 reads SASEGT. The CDR3 has 15 amino acids. DNA of the CDR3: TGTGCCAGCAGTGAAGGTCGGACTGTAAATCAGCCCCAGCATTTT. The encoded protein is CASSEGRTVNQPQHF.

The chain has TRBV7-9 and TRBJ2-7; D possibly corresponds to TRBD1 (6 bases). The germline gives CDR1 SEHNR, CDR2 FQNEAQ (reference sequence). This CDR3 is built from 12 residues. V was cut by 6 bases and J by 5 bases, with 11 bases left in between. Here the CDR3 reads CASSFPGDEQYF. The CDR3 nucleotides read TGTGCCAGCAGTTTCCCAGGGGACGAGCAGTACTTC.

The chain couples TRBV13 to TRBJ2-5; D is unresolved. The length of the CDR3 is 14 residues. From germline, CDR1 is PRHDT and CDR2 FYEKMQ (reference sequence). V lost 2 bases to trimming and J lost 4 bases, with 11 bases between them. CDR3 sequence: CASSLYTNRETQYF. In DNA form, the CDR3 reads TGTGCCAGCAGCTTATATACGAATCGAGAGACCCAGTACTTC.